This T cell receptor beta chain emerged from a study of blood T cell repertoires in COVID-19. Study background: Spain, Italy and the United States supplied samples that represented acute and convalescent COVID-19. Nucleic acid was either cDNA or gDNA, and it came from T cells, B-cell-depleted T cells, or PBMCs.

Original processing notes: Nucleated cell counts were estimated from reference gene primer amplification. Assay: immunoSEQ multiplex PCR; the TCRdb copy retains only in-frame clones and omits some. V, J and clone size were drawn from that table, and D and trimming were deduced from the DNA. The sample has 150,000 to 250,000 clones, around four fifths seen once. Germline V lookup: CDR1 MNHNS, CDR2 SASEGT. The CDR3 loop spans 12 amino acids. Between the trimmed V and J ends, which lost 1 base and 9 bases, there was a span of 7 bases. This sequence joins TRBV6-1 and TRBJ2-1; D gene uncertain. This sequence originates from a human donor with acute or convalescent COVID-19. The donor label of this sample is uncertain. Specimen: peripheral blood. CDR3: CASSEVPFEQFF. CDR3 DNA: TGTGCCAGCAGTGAAGTCCCCTTTGAGCAGTTCTTC.